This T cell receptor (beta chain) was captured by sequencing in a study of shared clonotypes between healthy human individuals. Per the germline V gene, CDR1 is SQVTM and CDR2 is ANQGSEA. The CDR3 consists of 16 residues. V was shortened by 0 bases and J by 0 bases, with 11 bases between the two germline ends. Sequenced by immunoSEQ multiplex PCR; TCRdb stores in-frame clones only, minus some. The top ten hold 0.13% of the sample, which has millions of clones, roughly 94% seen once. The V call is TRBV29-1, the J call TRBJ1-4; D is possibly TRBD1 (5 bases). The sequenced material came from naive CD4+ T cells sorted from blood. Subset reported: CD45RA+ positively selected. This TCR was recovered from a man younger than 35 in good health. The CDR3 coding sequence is TGCAGCGTTGAAGAAGTAGGGGCCGCAACTAATGAAAAACTGTTTTTT. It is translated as CSVEEVGAATNEKLFF.